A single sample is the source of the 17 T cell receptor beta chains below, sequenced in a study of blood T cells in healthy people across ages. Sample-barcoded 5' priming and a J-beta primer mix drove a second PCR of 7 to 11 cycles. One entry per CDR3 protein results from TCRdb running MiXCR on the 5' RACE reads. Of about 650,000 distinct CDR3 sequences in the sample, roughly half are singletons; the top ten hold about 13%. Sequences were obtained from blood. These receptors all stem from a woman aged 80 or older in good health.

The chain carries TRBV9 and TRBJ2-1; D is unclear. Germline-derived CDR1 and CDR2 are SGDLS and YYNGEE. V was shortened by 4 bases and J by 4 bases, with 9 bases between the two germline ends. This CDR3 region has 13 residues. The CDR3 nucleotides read TGTGCCAGCAGCACCCAACAGTACAATGAGCAGTTCTTC. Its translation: CASSTQQYNEQFF. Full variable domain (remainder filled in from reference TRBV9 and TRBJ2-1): DSGVTQTPKHLITATGQRVTLRCSPRSGDLSVYWYQQSLDQGLQFLIQYYNGEERAKGNILERFSAQQFPDLHSELNLSSLELGDSALYFCASSTQQYNEQFFGPGTRLTVL.

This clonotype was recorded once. CDR3 amino acids: CASSVPGGTHNEQFF. For the CDR3, the DNA is TGCGCCAGCAGCGTACCTGGCGGGACCCACAATGAGCAGTTCTTC. The chain recombines TRBV10-2 with TRBJ2-1; D is possibly TRBD2 (6 bases). The V and J ends lost 6 bases and 5 bases respectively, with 17 bases between them. The germline V gene encodes CDR1 WSHSY and CDR2 SAAADI. This CDR3 comprises 15 residues.

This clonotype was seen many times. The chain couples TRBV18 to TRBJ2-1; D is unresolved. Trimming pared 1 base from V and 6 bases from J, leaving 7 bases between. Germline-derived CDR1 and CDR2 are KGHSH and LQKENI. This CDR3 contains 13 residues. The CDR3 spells CASSPLLGNEQFF. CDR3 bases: TGTGCCAGCTCACCACTCCTGGGCAATGAGCAGTTCTTC. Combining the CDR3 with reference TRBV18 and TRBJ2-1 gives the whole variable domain NAGVMQNPRHLVRRRGQEARLRCSPMKGHSHVYWYRQLPEEGLKFMVYLQKENIIDESGMPKERFSAEFPKEGPSILRIQQVVRGDSAAYFCASSPLLGNEQFFGPGTRLTVL.

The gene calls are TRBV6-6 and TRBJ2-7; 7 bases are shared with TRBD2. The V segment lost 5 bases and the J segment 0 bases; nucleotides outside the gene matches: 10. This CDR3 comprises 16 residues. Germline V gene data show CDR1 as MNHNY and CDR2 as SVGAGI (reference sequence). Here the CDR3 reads CASSPRGEGASYEQYF. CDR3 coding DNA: TGTGCCAGCAGTCCCCGGGGGGAGGGAGCCTCCTACGAGCAGTACTTC.

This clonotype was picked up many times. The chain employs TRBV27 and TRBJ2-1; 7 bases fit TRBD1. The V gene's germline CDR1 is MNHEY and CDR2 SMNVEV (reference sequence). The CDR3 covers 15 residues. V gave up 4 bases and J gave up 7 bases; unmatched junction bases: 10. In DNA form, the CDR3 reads TGTGCCAGCAGTTATCCGGGACAGATACGAAATGAGCAGTTCTTC. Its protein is CASSYPGQIRNEQFF.

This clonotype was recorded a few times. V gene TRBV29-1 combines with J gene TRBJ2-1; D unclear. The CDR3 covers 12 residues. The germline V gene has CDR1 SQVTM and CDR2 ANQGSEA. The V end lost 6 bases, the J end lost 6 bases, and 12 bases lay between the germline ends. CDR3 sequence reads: CSVGRPANEQFF. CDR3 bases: TGCAGCGTCGGGCGACCTGCCAATGAGCAGTTCTTC.

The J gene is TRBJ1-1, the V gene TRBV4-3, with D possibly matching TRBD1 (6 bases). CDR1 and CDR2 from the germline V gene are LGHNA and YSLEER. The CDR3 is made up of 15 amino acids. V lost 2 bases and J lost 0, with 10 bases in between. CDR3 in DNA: TGCGCCAGCAGCCAACTACAGGGCATGAACACTGAAGCTTTCTTT. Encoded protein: CASSQLQGMNTEAFF.

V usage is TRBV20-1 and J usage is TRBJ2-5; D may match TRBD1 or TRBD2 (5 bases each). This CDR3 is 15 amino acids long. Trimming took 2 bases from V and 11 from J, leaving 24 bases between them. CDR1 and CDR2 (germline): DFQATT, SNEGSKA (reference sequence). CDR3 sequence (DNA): TGCAGTGCTAGAAACCGGGACGGGTTATACGTGGGGCAGTACTTC. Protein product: CSARNRDGLYVGQYF.

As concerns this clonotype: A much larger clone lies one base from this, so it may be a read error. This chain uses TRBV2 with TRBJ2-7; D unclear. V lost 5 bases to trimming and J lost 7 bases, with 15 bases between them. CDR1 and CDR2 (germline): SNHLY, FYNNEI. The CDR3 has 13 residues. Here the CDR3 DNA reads TGTGCCAGCAGTTGGACGGCTAACAATGAGCAGTACTTC. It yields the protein CASSWTANNEQYF.

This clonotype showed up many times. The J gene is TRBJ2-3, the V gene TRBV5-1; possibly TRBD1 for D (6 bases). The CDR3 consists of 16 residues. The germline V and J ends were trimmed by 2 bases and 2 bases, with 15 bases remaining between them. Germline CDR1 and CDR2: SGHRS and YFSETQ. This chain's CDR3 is CASSFGRGTLTDTQYF. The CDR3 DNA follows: TGCGCCAGCAGCTTTGGCAGGGGAACTCTCACAGATACGCAGTATTTT.

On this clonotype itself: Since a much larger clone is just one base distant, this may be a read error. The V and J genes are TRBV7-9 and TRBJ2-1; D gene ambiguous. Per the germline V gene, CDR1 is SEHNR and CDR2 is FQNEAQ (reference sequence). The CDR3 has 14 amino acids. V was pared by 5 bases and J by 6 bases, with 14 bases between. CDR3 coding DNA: TGTGCCAGCAGCGTAGATCCGAGCTTCAATGAGCAGTTCTTC. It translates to CASSVDPSFNEQFF.

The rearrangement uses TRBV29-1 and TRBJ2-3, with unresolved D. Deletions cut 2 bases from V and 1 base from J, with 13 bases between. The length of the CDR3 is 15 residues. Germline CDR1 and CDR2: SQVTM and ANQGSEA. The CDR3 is CSVEQGPWGTDTQYF. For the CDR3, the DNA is TGCAGCGTTGAACAAGGGCCATGGGGCACAGATACGCAGTATTTT.

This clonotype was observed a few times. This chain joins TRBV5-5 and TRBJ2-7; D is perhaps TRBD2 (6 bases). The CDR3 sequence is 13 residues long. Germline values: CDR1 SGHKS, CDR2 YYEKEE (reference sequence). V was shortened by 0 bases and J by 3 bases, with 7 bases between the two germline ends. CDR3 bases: TGTGCCAGCAGCTTGGGCGGGATCTACGAGCAGTACTTC. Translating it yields CASSLGGIYEQYF. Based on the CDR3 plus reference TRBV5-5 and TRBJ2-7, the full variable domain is DAGVTQSPTHLIKTRGQQVTLRCSPISGHKSVSWYQQVLGQGPQFIFQYYEKEERGRGNFPDRFSARQFPNYSSELNVNALLLGDSALYLCASSLGGIYEQYFGPGTRLTVT.

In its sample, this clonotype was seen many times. CDR3: CASSLGGPNSPLHF. For the CDR3, the DNA is TGTGCCAGCAGCTTGGGAGGACCGAATTCACCCCTCCACTTT. The chain links TRBV13 to TRBJ1-6; D remains unclear. Germline V gives CDR1 PRHDT, CDR2 FYEKMQ (reference sequence). This CDR3 comprises 14 residues. Trimming removed 3 bases from V and 7 bases from J, with 10 bases in between.

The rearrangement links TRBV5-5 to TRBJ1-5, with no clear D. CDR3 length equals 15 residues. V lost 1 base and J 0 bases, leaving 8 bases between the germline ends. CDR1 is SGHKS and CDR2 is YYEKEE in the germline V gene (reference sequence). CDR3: CASSLMGYSNQPQHF. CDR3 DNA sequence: TGTGCCAGCAGCTTGATGGGGTATAGCAATCAGCCCCAGCATTTT. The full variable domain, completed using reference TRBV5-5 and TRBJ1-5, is DAGVTQSPTHLIKTRGQQVTLRCSPISGHKSVSWYQQVLGQGPQFIFQYYEKEERGRGNFPDRFSARQFPNYSSELNVNALLLGDSALYLCASSLMGYSNQPQHFGDGTRLSIL.

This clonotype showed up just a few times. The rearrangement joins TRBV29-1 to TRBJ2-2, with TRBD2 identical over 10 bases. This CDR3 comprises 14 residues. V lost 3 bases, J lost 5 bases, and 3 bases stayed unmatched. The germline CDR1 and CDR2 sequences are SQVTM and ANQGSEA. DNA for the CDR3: TGCAGCGTTGAGGAACTAGCGGGAACCGGGGAGCTGTTTTTT. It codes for CSVEELAGTGELFF.

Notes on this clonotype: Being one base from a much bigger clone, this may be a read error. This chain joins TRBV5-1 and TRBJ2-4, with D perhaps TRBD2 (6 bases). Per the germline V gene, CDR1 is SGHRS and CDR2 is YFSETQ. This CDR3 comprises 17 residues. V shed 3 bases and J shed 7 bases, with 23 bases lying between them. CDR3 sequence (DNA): TGCGCCAGCAGCTATGGGGCTGCTCAGGGAGGTATCAACATTCAGTACTTC. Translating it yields CASSYGAAQGGINIQYF.